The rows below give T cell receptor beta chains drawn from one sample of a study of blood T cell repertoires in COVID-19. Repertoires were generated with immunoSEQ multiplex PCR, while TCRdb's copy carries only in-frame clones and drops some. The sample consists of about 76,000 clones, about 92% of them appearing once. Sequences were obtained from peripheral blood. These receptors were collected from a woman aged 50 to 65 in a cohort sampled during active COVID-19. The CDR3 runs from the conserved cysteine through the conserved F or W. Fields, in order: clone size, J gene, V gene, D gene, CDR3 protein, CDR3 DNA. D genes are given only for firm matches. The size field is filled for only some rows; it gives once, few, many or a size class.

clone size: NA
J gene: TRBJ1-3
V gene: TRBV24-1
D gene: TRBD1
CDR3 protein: CATSDFCQGADRNTIYF
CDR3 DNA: TGTGCCACCAGTGATTTTTGCCAGGGGGCAGATCGAAACACCATATATTTT

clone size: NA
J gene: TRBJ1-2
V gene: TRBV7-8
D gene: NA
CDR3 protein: CASSLLRVDYGYTF
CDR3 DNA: TGTGCCAGCAGCTTACTCAGGGTGGACTATGGCTACACCTTC

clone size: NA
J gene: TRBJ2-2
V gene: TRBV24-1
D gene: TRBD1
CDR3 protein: CATWDRGLMNTGELFF
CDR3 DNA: TGTGCCACCTGGGACAGGGGACTCATGAACACCGGGGAGCTGTTTTTT

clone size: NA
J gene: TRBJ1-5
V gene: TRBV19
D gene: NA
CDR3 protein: CASSTGWGRQPQHF
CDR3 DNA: TGTGCCAGTAGTACCGGTTGGGGGCGTCAGCCCCAGCATTTT

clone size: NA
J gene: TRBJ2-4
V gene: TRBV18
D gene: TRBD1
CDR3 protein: CASSPPRTGGNIQYF
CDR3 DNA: TGTGCCAGCTCACCACCACGGACAGGGGGAAACATTCAGTACTTC

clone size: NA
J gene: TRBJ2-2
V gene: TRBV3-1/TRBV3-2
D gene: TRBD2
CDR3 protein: CASSQLAGGPPRNTGELFF
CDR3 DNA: TGTGCCAGCAGCCAACTCGCGGGAGGGCCCCCCCGGAACACCGGGGAGCTGTTTTTT

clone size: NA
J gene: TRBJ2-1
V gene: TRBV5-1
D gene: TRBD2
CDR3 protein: CASSLGLAPSSYNEQFF
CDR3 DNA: TGCGCCAGCAGCCTAGGACTAGCCCCGAGCTCCTACAATGAGCAGTTCTTC

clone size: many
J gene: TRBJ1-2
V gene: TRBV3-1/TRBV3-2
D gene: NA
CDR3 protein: CASSTASYGYTF
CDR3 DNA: TGTGCCAGCAGCACTGCCTCGTATGGCTACACCTTC

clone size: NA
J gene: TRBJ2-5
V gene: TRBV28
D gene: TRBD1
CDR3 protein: CASSPGGEETQYF
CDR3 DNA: TGTGCCAGCAGTCCAGGGGGCGAGGAGACCCAGTACTTC

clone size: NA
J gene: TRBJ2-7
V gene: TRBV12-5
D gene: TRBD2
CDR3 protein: CASGDPSSGSVYEQYF
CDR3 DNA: TGTGCTAGTGGTGACCCCTCTAGCGGGAGCGTTTACGAGCAGTACTTC

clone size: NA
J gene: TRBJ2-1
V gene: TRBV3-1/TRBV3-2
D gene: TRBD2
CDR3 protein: CASSQGRLAGGNEQFF
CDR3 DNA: TGTGCCAGCAGCCAAGGTCGTCTAGCGGGAGGGAATGAGCAGTTCTTC

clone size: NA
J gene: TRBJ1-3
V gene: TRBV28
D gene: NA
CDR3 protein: CASSTRDHLAPGNTIYF
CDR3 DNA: TGTGCCAGCAGTACGAGGGATCACCTTGCACCGGGAAACACCATATATTTT

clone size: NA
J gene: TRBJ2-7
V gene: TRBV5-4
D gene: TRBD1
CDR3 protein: CASSLEGTDSYEQYF
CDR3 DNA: TGTGCCAGCAGCTTGGAAGGGACAGACTCCTACGAGCAGTACTTC

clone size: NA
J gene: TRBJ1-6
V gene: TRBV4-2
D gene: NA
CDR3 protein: CASSLQAKDNSPLHF
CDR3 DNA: TGTGCCAGCAGCCTTCAGGCAAAGGATAATTCACCCCTCCACTTT

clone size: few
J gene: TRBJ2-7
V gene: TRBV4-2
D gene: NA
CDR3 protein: CASSRRPSGGVEQYF
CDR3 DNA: TGTGCCAGCAGCCGCCGGCCCTCCGGGGGTGTCGAGCAGTACTTC

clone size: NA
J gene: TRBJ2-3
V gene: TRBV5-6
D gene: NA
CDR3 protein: CASSLPSGVTDTQYF
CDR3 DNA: TGTGCCAGCAGCCTCCCTTCAGGCGTCACAGATACGCAGTATTTT

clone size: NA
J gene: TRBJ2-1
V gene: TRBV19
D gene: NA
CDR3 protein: CASRLSNNYNEQFF
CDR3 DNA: TGTGCCAGCAGACTTTCAAATAACTACAATGAGCAGTTCTTC

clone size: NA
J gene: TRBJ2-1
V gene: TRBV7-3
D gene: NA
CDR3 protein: CASSPLGSSYNEQFF
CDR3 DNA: TGTGCCAGCAGCCCCTTGGGGAGCTCCTACAATGAGCAGTTCTTC

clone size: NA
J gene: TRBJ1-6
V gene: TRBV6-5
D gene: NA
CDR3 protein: CASSLRQVYSPLHF
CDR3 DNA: TGTGCCAGCAGCCTCCGACAGGTTTATTCACCCCTCCACTTT

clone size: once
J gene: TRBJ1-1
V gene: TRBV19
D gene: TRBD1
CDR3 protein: CASSIRDSKTEAFF
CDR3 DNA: TGTGCCAGTAGTATTAGGGACAGTAAGACTGAAGCTTTCTTT

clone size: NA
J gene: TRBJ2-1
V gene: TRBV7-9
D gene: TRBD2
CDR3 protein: CASSLLVGLAGGEQFF
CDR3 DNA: TGTGCCAGCAGCTTATTAGTGGGACTAGCTGGCGGTGAGCAGTTCTTC

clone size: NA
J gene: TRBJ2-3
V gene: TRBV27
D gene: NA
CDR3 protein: CASSFQLAGSTDTQYF
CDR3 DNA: TGTGCCAGCAGTTTCCAACTAGCTGGTAGCACAGATACGCAGTATTTT

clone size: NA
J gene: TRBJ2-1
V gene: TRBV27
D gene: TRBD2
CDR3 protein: CASSPIGTSGRPPGVF
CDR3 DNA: TGTGCCAGCAGCCCGATAGGGACTAGCGGGAGGCCCCCGGGGGTCTTC

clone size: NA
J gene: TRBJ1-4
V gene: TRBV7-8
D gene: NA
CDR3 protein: CASSKTGRSGEKLFF
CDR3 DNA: TGTGCCAGCAGCAAAACAGGGAGATCAGGAGAAAAACTGTTTTTT

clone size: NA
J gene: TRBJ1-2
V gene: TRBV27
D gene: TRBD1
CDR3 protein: CASSHGQGAIYGYTF
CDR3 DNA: TGTGCCAGCAGTCATGGACAGGGGGCAATCTATGGCTACACCTTC

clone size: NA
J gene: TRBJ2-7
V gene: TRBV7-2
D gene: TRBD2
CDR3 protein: CASSPRTSGRRVEQYF
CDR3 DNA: TGTGCCAGCAGCCCAAGGACTAGCGGCCGGCGGGTCGAGCAGTACTTC

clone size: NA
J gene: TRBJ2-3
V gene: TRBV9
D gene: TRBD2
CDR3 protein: CASSPPLAGSTDTQYF
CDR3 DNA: TGTGCCAGCAGCCCCCCTCTAGCGGGGAGCACAGATACGCAGTATTTT

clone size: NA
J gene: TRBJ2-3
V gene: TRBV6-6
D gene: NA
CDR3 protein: CASTNTDTQYF
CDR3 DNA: TGTGCCAGCACCAACACAGATACGCAGTATTTT

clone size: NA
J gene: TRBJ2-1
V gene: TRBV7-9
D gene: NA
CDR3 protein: CASSLGGPYNEQFF
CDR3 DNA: TGTGCCAGCAGCTTAGGGGGGCCCTACAATGAGCAGTTCTTC

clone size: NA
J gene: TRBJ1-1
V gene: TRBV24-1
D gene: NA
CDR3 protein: CATSMQGTRLVGTEAFF
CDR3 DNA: TGTGCCACCTCAATGCAGGGGACGCGCCTCGTTGGGACTGAAGCTTTCTTT

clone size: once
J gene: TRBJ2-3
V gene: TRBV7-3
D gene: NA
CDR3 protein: CASSLGTSTDTQYF
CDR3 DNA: TGTGCCAGCAGCTTAGGCACTAGTACAGATACGCAGTATTTT

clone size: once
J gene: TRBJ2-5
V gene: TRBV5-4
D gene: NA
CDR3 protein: CASSPSGETQYF
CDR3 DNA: TGTGCCAGCAGCCCTTCGGGGGAGACCCAGTACTTC

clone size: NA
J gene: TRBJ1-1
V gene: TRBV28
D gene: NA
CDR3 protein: CASYSNTEAFF
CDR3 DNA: TGTGCCAGCTATTCGAACACTGAAGCTTTCTTT

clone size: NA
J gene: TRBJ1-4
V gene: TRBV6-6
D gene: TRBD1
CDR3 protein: CASSFGDSTNEKLFF
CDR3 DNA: TGTGCCAGCAGTTTCGGGGACAGTACTAATGAAAAACTGTTTTTT

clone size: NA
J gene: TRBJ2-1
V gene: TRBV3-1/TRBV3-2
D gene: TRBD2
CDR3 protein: CASSPLGLAGGSYNEQFF
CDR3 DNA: TGTGCCAGCAGCCCATTAGGACTAGCGGGAGGTTCCTACAATGAGCAGTTCTTC

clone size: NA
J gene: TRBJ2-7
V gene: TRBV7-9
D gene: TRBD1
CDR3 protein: CASSLSTGTAGEQYF
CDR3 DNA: TGTGCCAGCAGCCTGTCCACCGGGACAGCAGGCGAGCAGTACTTC

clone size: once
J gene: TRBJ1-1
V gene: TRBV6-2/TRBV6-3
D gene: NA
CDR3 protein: CASSRQRNTEAFF
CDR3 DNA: TGTGCCAGCAGTCGACAGAGGAACACTGAAGCTTTCTTT

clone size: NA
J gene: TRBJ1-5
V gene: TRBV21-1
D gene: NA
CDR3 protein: CASTRQGTRRNQPQHF
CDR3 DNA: TGTGCCAGCACCCGACAGGGGACCCGAAGGAATCAGCCCCAGCATTTT

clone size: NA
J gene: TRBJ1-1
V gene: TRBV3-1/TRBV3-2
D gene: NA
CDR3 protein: CASSQDRGTEAFF
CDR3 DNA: TGTGCCAGCAGCCAAGATCGCGGGACTGAAGCTTTCTTT

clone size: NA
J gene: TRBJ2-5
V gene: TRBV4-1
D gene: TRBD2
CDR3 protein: CASSQDGTSGSRRLETQYF
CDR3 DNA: TGCGCCAGCAGCCAAGATGGGACTAGCGGGAGCCGGAGGTTAGAGACCCAGTACTTC

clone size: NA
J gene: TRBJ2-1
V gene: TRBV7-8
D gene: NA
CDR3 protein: CASSLAGQFYNEQFF
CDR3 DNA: TGTGCCAGCAGCTTGGCTGGACAGTTCTACAATGAGCAGTTCTTC

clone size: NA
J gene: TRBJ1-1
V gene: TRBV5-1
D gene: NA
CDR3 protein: CASSPSGGVGNTEAFF
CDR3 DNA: TGCGCCAGCAGCCCCAGCGGGGGCGTGGGGAACACTGAAGCTTTCTTT

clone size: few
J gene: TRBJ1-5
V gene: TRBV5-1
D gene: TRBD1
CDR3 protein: CASRMGQGENQPQHF
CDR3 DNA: TGCGCCAGCAGAATGGGACAGGGGGAAAATCAGCCCCAGCATTTT

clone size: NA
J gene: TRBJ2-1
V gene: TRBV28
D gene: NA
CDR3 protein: CASSLGRGNYNEQFF
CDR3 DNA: TGTGCCAGCAGTTTAGGCAGGGGAAACTACAATGAGCAGTTCTTC

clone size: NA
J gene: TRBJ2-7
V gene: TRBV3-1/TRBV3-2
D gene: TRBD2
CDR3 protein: CASSQTSGSSYEQYF
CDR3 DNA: TGTGCCAGCAGCCAAACTAGCGGGAGTTCCTACGAGCAGTACTTC

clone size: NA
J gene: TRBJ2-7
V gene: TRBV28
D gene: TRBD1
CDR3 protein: CASWAGGSYEQYF
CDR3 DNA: TGTGCCAGCTGGGCAGGGGGTTCCTACGAGCAGTACTTC

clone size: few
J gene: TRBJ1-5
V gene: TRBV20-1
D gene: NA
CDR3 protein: CSASEYRNQPQHF
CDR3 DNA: TGCAGTGCTAGTGAATATCGCAATCAGCCCCAGCATTTT

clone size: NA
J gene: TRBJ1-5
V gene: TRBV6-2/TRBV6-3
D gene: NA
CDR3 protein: CASSRTGEYQPQHF
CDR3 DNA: TGTGCCAGCAGTCGTACAGGAGAATATCAGCCCCAGCATTTT

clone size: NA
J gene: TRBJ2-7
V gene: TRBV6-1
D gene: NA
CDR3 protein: CASSEAWTAYEQYF
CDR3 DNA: TGTGCCAGCAGTGAAGCATGGACAGCCTACGAGCAGTACTTC

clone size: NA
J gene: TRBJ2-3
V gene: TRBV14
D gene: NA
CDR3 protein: CASSHLLGEDTQYF
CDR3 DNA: TGTGCCAGCAGCCACCTGCTTGGGGAGGATACGCAGTATTTT

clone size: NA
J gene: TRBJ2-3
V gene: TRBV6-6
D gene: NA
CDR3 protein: CATLSPRGSTDTQYF
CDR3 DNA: TGTGCCACCTTGAGCCCCAGGGGTAGCACAGATACGCAGTATTTT

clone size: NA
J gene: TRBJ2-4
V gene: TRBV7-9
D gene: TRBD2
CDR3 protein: CASSPDQREEIAKNIQYF
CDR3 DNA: TGTGCCAGCAGCCCAGACCAGCGGGAGGAAATAGCCAAAAACATTCAGTACTTC

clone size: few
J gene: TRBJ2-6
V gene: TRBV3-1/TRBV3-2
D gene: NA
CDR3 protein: CASSQGATGANVLTF
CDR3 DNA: TGTGCCAGCAGCCAAGGGGCCACGGGGGCCAACGTCCTGACTTTC